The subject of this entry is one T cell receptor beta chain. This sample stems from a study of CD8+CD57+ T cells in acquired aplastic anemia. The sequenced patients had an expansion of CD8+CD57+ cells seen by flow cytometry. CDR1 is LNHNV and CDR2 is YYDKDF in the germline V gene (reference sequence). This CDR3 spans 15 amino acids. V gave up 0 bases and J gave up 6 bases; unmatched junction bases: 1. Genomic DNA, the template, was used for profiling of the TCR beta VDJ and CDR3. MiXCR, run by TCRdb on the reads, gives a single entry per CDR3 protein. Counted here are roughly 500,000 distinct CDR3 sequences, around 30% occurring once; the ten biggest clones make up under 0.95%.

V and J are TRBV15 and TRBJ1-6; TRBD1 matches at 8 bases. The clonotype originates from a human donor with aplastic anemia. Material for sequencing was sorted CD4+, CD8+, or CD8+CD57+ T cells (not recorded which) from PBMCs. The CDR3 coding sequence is TGTGCCACCAGCAGAGAACAGGGGGTTAATTCACCCCTCCACTTT. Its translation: CATSREQGVNSPLHF. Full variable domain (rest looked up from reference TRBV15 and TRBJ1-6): DAMVIQNPRYQVTQFGKPVTLSCSQTLNHNVMYWYQQKSSQAPKLLFHYYDKDFNNEADTPDNFQSRRPNTSFCFLDIRSPGLGDTAMYLCATSREQGVNSPLHFGNGTRLTVT.